Sequencing of this TCR beta chain was carried out in a study of blood T cell repertoires in COVID-19. As for the study in general: Both acute and convalescent COVID-19 samples were obtained from the United States, Italy and Spain. PBMCs, B-cell-depleted T cells, or T cells provided the cDNA or gDNA that made up the material.

Germline V gene lookup returns CDR1 SQVTM and CDR2 ANQGSEA. Trimming cost V 5 bases and J 0 bases, with 20 bases left between them. The CDR3 covers 18 residues. Authors' processing steps: Amplified reference gene primers provided the basis for estimating nucleated cell counts. Repertoires were generated with immunoSEQ multiplex PCR, while TCRdb's copy carries only in-frame clones and drops some. The V and J calls and clone size are taken from that table; D and trimming were inferred from the DNA. The repertoire holds some 220,000 clones, with nearly 90% as singletons. The V call is TRBV29-1, the J call TRBJ2-6, with D possibly matching TRBD1 (6 bases). Sequencing was carried out using peripheral blood. The clonotype was recovered from a woman in her late teens or twenties who had recovered from COVID-19. As DNA, the CDR3 is TGCAGCGTTTATTCAGGGGTCCCCCTTGACTCTGGGGCCAACGTCCTGACTTTC. The encoded protein is CSVYSGVPLDSGANVLTF.